Included here is one T cell receptor beta chain sequence, with context. The same CDR3 also results from other DNA sequences found in this sample. Germline CDR1 reads SGHAT; CDR2 reads FQNNGV. V lost 3 bases to trimming and J lost 1 base, with 6 bases between them. This CDR3 comprises 13 residues. This specimen comes from a study of technical replicates of blood from several donors. TCRdb's table, derived via immunoSEQ multiplex PCR, lists solely in-frame clones and lacks some. The sample yields under 95,000 clones, 95% to 98% seen once. The rearrangement uses TRBV11-2 and TRBJ1-1; a possible D gene is TRBD1 (5 bases). This clonotype was obtained from a human donor in good health. The specimen sequenced was T cells isolated from PBMCs. CDR3: CASSLTENTEAFF. In DNA, the CDR3 is TGTGCCAGCAGCTTGACAGAGAACACTGAAGCTTTCTTT.